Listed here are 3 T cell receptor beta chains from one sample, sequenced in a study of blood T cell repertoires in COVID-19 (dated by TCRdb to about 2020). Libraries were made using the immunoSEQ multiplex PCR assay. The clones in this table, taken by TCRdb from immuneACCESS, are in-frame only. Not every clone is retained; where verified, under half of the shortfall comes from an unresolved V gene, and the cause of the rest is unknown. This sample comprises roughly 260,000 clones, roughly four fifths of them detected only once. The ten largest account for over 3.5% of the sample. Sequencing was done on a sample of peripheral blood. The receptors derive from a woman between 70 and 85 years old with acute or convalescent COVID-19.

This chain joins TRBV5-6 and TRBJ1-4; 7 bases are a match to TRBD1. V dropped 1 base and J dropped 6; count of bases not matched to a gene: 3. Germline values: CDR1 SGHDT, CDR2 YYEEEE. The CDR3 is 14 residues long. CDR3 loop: CASSLTGVDEKLFF. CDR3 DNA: TGTGCCAGCAGCTTGACAGGGGTTGATGAAAAACTGTTTTTT.

CDR3 loop: CASSLVRGSNEKLFF. CDR3 DNA sequence: TGTGCCAGCAGCTTAGTCAGGGGATCTAATGAAAAACTGTTTTTT. The V and J genes are TRBV7-2 and TRBJ1-4; perhaps TRBD1 as D (6 bases). V dropped 1 base and J dropped 3 bases, with 9 bases sitting between them. CDR1 SGHTA and CDR2 FQGNSA come from the germline V gene. The CDR3 contains 15 residues.

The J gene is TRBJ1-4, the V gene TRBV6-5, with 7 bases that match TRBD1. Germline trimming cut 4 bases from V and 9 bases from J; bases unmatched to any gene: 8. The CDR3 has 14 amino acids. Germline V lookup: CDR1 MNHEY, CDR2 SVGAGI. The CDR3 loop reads CASSFGGTDKKLFF. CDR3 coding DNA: TGTGCCAGCAGTTTCGGTGGGACAGATAAAAAACTGTTTTTT.